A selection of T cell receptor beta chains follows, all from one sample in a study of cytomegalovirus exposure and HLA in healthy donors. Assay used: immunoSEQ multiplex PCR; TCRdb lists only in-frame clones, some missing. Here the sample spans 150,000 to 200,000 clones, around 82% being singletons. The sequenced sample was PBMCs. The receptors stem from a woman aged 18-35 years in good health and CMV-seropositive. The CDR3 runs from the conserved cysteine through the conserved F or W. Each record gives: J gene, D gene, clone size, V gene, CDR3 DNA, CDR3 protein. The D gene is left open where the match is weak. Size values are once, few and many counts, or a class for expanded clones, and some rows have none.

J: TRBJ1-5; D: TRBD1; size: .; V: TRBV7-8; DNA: TGTGCCAGCAGCTTAGCTGGGACAGGCAATCAGCCCCAGCATTTT; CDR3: CASSLAGTGNQPQHF
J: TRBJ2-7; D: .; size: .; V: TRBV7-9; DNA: TGTGCCAGCAGCTTAGGGGATGGGGGGACCTACGAGCAGTACTTC; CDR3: CASSLGDGGTYEQYF
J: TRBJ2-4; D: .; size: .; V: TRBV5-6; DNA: TGTGCCAGCAGCTTGGATCTAGCCAAAAACATTCAGTACTTC; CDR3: CASSLDLAKNIQYF
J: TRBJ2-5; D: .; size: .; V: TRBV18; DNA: TGTGCCAGCCAAGTCGGAGTCCAAGAGACCCAGTACTTC; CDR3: CASQVGVQETQYF
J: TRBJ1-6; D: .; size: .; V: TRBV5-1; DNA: TGCGCCAGCAGCTGGACAGCTGGAGATTCACCCCTCCACTTT; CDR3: CASSWTAGDSPLHF
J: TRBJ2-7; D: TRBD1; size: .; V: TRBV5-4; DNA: TGTGCCAGCAGCCGGCAGGGGGCTGGGTACGAGCAGTACTTC; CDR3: CASSRQGAGYEQYF
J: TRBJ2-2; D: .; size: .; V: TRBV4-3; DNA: TGCGCCAGCAGCCCCCTAGGGGAGCTGTTTTTT; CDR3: CASSPLGELFF
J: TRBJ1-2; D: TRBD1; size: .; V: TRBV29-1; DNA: TGCAGCGTTGGGACAACAGGGGAGACCGGCTACACCTTC; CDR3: CSVGTTGETGYTF
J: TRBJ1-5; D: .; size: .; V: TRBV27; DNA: TGTGCCAGCAGTTTATCACACGCCCCCAATCAGCCCCAGCATTTT; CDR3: CASSLSHAPNQPQHF
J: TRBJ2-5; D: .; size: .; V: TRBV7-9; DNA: TGTGCCAGCAGCTTAGAAGTATCTTGGCGGGGAGAAGAGACCCAGTACTTC; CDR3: CASSLEVSWRGEETQYF
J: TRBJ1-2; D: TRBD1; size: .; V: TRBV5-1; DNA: TGCGCCAGCAGCTTGGACCCCAGGGGGGTGATGGGGAATCCTAACTATGGCTACACCTTC; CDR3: CASSLDPRGVMGNPNYGYTF
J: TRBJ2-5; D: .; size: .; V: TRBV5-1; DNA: TGCGCCAGCAGCTTGATGGCCCCGTACCAAGAGACCCAGTACTTC; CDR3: CASSLMAPYQETQYF
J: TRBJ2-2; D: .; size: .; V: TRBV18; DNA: TGTGCCAGCTCGCCCCAGGGTTCGGCCGGGGAGCTGTTTTTT; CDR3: CASSPQGSAGELFF
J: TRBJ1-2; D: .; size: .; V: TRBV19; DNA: TGTGCCAGCCTAGGACAGTGGAACTATGGCTACACCTTC; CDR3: CASLGQWNYGYTF
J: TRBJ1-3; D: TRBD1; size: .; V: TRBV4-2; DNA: TGTGCCAGCAGCCTCGGACAGGCATCAGGAAACACCATATATTTT; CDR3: CASSLGQASGNTIYF
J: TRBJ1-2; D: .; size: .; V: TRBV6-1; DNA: TGTGCCAGCGGAGTACGTAGTCTTGGCTACACCTTC; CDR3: CASGVRSLGYTF
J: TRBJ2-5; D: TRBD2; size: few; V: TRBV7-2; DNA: TGTGCCAGCAGCTTAACGGGGGGGCGAGAGACCCAGTACTTC; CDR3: CASSLTGGRETQYF
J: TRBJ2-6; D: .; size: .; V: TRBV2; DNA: TGTGCCAGCCACGCCAGCGGTTCCTCTGGGGCCAACGTCCTGACTTTC; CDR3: CASHASGSSGANVLTF
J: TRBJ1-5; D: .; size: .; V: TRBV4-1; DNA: TGCGCCAGCAGCCAAGATACAGGGTCGAGTCAGCCCCAGCATTTT; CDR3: CASSQDTGSSQPQHF
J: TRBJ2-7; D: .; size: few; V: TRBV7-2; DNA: TGTGCCAGCAGCAACTACTACGAGCAGTACTTC; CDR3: CASSNYYEQYF